This TCR beta chain is from a study of CD8+ T cells in alopecia areata. Findings of the study overall: Numerous clones, expanded in lesions, remained in scalp and blood during tofacitinib.

This CDR3 has 12 amino acids. Trimming removed 6 bases from V and 10 bases from J, with 10 bases in between. Germline V CDR1 and CDR2: MGHRA, YSYEKL. Comment on this clone: Its antigen is still unknown.

The sequencing template was cDNA reverse transcribed from extracted RNA. The table came from immunoSEQ multiplex PCR; TCRdb's copy has only in-frame clones and leaves some out. Of some 100,000 clones listed, about 61% are singletons. As to treatment: oral pan-JAK inhibitor, 5-10 mg twice daily. Sorting separated CD4+ and CD8+ T cells out of PBMCs. Specimen: CD8+ T cells sorted from blood, collected at week 4, from a patient treated with tofacitinib. This receptor was identified in a human donor with alopecia areata. The chain combines TRBV4-1 with TRBJ1-6; D call uncertain. CDR3: CASSIPGSPLHF. CDR3 nucleotide sequence: TGCGCCAGCAGTATCCCGGGGTCACCCCTCCACTTT.